The source of this TCR beta chain is a study of T-cell memory formation after mild COVID-19. Study-wide findings and caveats: From day 15 to 85, contracting clones were balanced between CD4 and CD8, whereas later expanders leaned toward CD4+.

Trimming took 2 bases from V and 7 from J; bases not matched to a gene: 7. The germline CDR1 and CDR2 sequences are MNHNY and SVGAGI (reference sequence). The CDR3 totals 16 residues. 5'RACE primed at constant segments yielded TCR alpha and TCR beta cDNA libraries bearing sample barcodes and UMIs. TCRdb ran MiXCR on the 5' RACE reads and lists one entry per CDR3 protein. This table holds roughly 620,000 distinct CDR3 sequences, approximately 19% found once. Concerning this clonotype: The antigen remains unidentified.

This sequence originates from an adult woman who had mild COVID-19 (a few samples of this study predate the infection). Cell type and time point are not known. Sequenced input: PBMCs or a T cell subset sorted from them (not recorded which). This chain connects TRBV6-6 to TRBJ2-1, with 11 bases that match TRBD2. In nucleotides, the CDR3 is TGTGCCAGCAGTTACGAACTAGCGGGAGCGGGGAATGAGCAGTTCTTC. The encoded protein is CASSYELAGAGNEQFF.